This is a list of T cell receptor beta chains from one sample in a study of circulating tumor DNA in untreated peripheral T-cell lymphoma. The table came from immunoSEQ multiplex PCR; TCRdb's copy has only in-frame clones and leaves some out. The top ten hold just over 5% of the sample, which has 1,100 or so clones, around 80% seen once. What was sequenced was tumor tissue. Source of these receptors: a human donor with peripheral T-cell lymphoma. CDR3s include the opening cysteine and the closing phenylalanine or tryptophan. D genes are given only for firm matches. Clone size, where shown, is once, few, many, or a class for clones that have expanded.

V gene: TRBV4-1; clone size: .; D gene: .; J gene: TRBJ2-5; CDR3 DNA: TGCGCCAGCAGCTCCCCCTCCGAGACCCAGTACTTC; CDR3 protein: CASSSPSETQYF
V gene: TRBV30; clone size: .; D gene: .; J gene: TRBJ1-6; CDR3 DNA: TGTGCCTGGGGGGGGTTAGGGAATTCACCCCTCCACTTT; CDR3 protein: CAWGGLGNSPLHF
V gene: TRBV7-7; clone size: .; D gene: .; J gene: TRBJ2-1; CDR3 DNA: TGTGCCAGCAGCTTAGGGCAGGGTATATATGAGCAGTTCTTC; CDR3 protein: CASSLGQGIYEQFF
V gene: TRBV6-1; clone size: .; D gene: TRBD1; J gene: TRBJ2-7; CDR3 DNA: TGTGCCAGCAGTGAAGACAGGGGCAACGAGCAGTACTTC; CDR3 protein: CASSEDRGNEQYF
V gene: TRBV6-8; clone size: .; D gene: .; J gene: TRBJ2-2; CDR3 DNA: TGTGCCAGCAGTTACACAGTCACGGATTCGAACACCGGGGAGCTGTTTTTT; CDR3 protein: CASSYTVTDSNTGELFF
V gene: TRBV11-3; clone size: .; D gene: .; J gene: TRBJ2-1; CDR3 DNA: TGTGCCAGCAGCCGAGAGCGGAGGGGCTCCTACAATGAGCAGTTCTTC; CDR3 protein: CASSRERRGSYNEQFF
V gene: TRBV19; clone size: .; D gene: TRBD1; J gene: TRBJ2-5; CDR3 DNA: TGTGCCAGTAGTACAATGGGACAGGTACAAGAGACCCAGTACTTC; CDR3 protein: CASSTMGQVQETQYF
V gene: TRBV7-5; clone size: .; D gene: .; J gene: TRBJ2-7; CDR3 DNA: TGTGCCAGCAGCGCCTCTCCGGGACAGGGATCCTACGAGCAGTACTTC; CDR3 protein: CASSASPGQGSYEQYF
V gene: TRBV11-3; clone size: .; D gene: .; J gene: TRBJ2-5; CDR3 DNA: TGTGCCAGCAGCGCTCGAGGGGGTCGGGTAGAGACCCAGTACTTC; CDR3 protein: CASSARGGRVETQYF
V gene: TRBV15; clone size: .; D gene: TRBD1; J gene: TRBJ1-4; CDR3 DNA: TGTGCCACCAGCAGGGCCGCGGGACAGGGAGGTGAAAAACTGTTTTTT; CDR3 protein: CATSRAAGQGGEKLFF
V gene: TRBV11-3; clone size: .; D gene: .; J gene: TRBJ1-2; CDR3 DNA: TGTGCCAGCAGCTTAGTTTTTGGGTCGAGCTATGGCTACACCTTC; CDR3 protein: CASSLVFGSSYGYTF
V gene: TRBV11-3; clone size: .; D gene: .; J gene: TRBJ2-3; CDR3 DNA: TGTGCCAGCAGCTTGGCCTCATCTGACGGAAACACAGATACGCAGTATTTT; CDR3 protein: CASSLASSDGNTDTQYF
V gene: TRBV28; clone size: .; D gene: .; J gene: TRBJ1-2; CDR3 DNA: TGTGCCAGCAGCGTAGGGATCCCCTATGGCTACATCTTC; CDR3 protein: CASSVGIPYGYIF
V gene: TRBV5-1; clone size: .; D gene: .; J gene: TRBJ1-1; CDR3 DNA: TGCGCCAGCAGCTTGGAGTCATCCGAACGAGGTTTAACGAACACTGAAGCTTTCTTT; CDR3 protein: CASSLESSERGLTNTEAFF
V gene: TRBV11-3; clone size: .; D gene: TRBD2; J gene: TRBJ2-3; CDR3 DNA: TGTGCCAGCAGCACCTCTAGCGGGGGGGCCCCAGATACGCAGTATTTT; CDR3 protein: CASSTSSGGAPDTQYF
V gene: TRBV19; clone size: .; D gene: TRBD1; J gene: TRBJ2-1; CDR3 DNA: TGTGCCAGTAGCGCGGACAGGAACAATGAGCAGTTCTTC; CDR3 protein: CASSADRNNEQFF
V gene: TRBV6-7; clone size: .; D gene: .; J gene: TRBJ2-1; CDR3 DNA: TGTGCCAGCAGTTACGGCGCTAGCTCCTACAATGAGCAGTTCTTC; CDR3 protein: CASSYGASSYNEQFF
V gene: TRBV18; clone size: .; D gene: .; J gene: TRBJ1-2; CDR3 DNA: TGTGCCAGCTCACCGCCCCACTTCTATGGCTACACCTTC; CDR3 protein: CASSPPHFYGYTF
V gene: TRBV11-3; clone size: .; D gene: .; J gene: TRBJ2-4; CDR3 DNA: TGTGCCAGCAGCTTAGTTGGGGGTACCAAAAACATTCAGTACTTC; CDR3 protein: CASSLVGGTKNIQYF
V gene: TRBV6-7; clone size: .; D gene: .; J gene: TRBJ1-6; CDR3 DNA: TGTGCCAGCAGTTACTCAGCCGGTATCGGGTCGGATTCACCCCTCCACTTT; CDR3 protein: CASSYSAGIGSDSPLHF
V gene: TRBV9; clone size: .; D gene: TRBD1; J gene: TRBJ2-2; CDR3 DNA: TGTGCCAGCAGCGTAGCTGTAGGGACAGGGAACACCGGGGAGCTGTTTTTT; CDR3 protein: CASSVAVGTGNTGELFF
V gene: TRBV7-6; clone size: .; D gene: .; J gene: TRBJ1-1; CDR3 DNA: TGTGCCAGCAGCTTAAATCCCCCCTTTGGGCAAGTCACTGAAGCTTTCTTT; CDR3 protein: CASSLNPPFGQVTEAFF
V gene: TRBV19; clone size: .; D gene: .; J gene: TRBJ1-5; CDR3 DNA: TGTGCCAGTAGTTATGAGGAGGATAGCAATCAGCCCCAGCATTTT; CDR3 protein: CASSYEEDSNQPQHF
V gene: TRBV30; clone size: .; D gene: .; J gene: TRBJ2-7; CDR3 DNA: TGTGCCTGGAAAGGGCAGGCCTACGAGCAGTACTTC; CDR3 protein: CAWKGQAYEQYF
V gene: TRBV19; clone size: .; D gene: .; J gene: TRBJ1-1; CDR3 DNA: TGTGCCAGTAGTTCCGGGGGAGACGCGAACACTGAAGCTTTCTTT; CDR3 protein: CASSSGGDANTEAFF
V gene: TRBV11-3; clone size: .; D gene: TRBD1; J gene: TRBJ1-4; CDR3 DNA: TGTGCCAGCAGCCCGCGGGACAGGACTAATGAAAAACTGTTTTTT; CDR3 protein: CASSPRDRTNEKLFF
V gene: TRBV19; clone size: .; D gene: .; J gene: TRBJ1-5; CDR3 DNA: TGTGCCAGTAGTATAGATAGGGGCAATCAGCCCCAGCATTTT; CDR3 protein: CASSIDRGNQPQHF
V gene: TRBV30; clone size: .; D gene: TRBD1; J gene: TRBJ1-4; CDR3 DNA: TGTACCTGGAGCTACGGGGGACAGCCCAATGAAAAACTGTTTTTT; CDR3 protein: CTWSYGGQPNEKLFF
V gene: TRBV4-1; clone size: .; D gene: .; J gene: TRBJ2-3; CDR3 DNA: TGCGCCAGCAGCGTAAGGGCCTTTGGGGCAGATACGCAGTATTTT; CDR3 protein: CASSVRAFGADTQYF
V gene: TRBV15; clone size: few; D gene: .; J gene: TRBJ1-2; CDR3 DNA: TGTGCCACCAGCAGAGTGCCCGATCCCTATGGCTACACCTTC; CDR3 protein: CATSRVPDPYGYTF
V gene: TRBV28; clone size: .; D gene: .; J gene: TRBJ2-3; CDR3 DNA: TGTGCCAGCAGTTTTCGGGCCGTCGGGACAGATACGCAGTATTTT; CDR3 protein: CASSFRAVGTDTQYF
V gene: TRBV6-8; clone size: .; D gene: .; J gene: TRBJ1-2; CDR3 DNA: TGTGCCAGCAGTTCAACACTCAACTATGGCTACACCTTC; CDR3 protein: CASSSTLNYGYTF
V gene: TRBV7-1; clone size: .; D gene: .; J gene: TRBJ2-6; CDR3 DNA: TGTGCCAGCAGCTTTCTTTCTGGGGCCAACGTCCTGACTTTC; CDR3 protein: CASSFLSGANVLTF
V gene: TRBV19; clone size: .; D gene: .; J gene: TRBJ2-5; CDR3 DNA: TGTGCCAGTAGTAAGGCGCAAGAGACCCAGTACTTC; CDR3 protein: CASSKAQETQYF
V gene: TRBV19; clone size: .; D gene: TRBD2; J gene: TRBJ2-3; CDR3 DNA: TGTGCCAGTAAGGTTCGGGGGGGCATAGATACGCAGTATTTT; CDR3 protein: CASKVRGGIDTQYF
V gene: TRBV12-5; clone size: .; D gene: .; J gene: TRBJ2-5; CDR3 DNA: TGTGCTAGTGGTCCGCCGCATGGCCAAGAGACCCAGTACTTC; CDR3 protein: CASGPPHGQETQYF
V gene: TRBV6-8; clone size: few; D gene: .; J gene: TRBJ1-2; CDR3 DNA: TGTGCCAGCAGTTACACGGGGGACCCTAGGTATGGCTACACCTTC; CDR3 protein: CASSYTGDPRYGYTF
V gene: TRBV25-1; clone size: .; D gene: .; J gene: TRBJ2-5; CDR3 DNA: TGTGCCAGCAGTGAACCCTTTTCCTCGGGGGAGACCCAGTACTTC; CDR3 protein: CASSEPFSSGETQYF
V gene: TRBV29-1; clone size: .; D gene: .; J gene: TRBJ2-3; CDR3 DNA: TGCAACGTTACAGGAGCAAACACAGATACGCAGTATTTT; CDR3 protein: CNVTGANTDTQYF